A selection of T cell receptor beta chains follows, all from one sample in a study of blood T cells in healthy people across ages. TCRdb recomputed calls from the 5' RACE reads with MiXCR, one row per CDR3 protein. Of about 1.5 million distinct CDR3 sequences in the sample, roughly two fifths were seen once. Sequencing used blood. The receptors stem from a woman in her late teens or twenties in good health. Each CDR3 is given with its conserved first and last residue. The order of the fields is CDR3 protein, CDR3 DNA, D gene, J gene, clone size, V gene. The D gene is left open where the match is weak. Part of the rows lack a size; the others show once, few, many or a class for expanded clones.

CATSDPGYTQYF TGTGCCACCAGTGACCCAGGATATACGCAGTATTTT - TRBJ2-3 - TRBV24-1
CASSLGSTPGTPYEQYF TGTGCCAGCAGCTTAGGCAGTACACCGGGCACGCCTTACGAGCAGTACTTC - TRBJ2-7 - TRBV7-2
CASSQAGASSYEQYF TGCGCCAGCAGCCAAGCGGGGGCGAGCTCCTACGAGCAGTACTTC - TRBJ2-7 - TRBV4-1
CASSSTVAGDYNEQFF TGTGCCAGCAGCTCGACCGTAGCGGGGGACTACAATGAGCAGTTCTTC TRBD2 TRBJ2-1 - TRBV7-2
CASSQVSGSEQFF TGTGCCAGCAGCCAAGTAAGCGGGAGTGAGCAGTTCTTC TRBD2 TRBJ2-1 - TRBV3-1
CASTKQDGLNEKLFF TGTGCCAGCACCAAACAGGACGGACTAAATGAAAAACTGTTTTTT - TRBJ1-4 few TRBV7-9
CASSLGGKGGGYTF TGTGCCAGCAGTTTAGGGGGAAAGGGTGGTGGCTACACCTTC - TRBJ1-2 few TRBV12-3/TRBV12-4
CASSVGGLAGGLSTNEQFF TGTGCCAGCAGCGTAGGAGGACTAGCGGGAGGTCTATCTACGAATGAGCAGTTCTTC TRBD2 TRBJ2-1 - TRBV9
CSVTGTGVPGAFF TGCAGCGTCACCGGGACAGGGGTTCCGGGGGCTTTCTTT TRBD1 TRBJ1-1 - TRBV29-1
CASSRPGTGIVNTEAFF TGCGCCAGCAGCAGACCTGGGACAGGGATAGTGAACACTGAAGCTTTCTTT TRBD1 TRBJ1-1 - TRBV5-1
CASSLVETRNYNEQFF TGTGCCAGCAGTTTAGTGGAGACCCGAAACTACAATGAGCAGTTCTTC - TRBJ2-1 - TRBV28
CASSLHSQNEQFF TGTGCCAGCAGCTTGCACAGTCAGAATGAGCAGTTCTTC - TRBJ2-1 many TRBV7-6
CSVEEADRTFEAFF TGCAGCGTTGAAGAAGCCGACAGAACTTTTGAAGCTTTCTTT - TRBJ1-1 few TRBV29-1
CSASSTRTASNQPQHF TGCAGTGCCTCGTCTACCCGGACAGCCAGCAATCAGCCCCAGCATTTT - TRBJ1-5 - TRBV20-1
CASSETSGNTGELFF TGTGCCAGCAGTGAGACTAGCGGGAACACCGGGGAGCTGTTTTTT TRBD2 TRBJ2-2 - TRBV6-4
CASSYSGHIETQYF TGTGCCAGCAGTTATTCGGGACATATAGAGACCCAGTACTTC - TRBJ2-5 - TRBV6-5
CASSLLSGGPTDTQYF TGTGCCAGCAGCTTATTATCGGGAGGGCCAACAGATACGCAGTATTTT TRBD2 TRBJ2-3 - TRBV7-2
CSGGQGASGYTF TGCAGCGGCGGACAGGGGGCAAGTGGCTACACCTTC TRBD1 TRBJ1-2 - TRBV29-1